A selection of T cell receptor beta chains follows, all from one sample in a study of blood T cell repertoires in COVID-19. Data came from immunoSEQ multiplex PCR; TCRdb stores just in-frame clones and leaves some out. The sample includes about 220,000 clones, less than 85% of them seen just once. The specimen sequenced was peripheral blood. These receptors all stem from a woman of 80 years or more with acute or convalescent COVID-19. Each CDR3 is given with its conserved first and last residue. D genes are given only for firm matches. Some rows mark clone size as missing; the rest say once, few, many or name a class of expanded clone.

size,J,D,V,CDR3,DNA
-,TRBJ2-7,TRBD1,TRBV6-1,CASSEQGTGPYEQYF,TGTGCCAGCAGTGAACAAGGGACAGGTCCCTACGAGCAGTACTTC
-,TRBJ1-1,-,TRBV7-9,CASSLDPVRNTEAFF,TGTGCCAGCAGCTTAGATCCGGTTCGGAACACTGAAGCTTTCTTT
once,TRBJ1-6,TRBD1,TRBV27,CASSSGQGNSPLHF,TGTGCCAGCAGTTCTGGACAGGGCAATTCACCCCTCCACTTT
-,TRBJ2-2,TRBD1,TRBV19,CASSPGDRGATGELFF,TGTGCCAGTAGTCCAGGGGACAGGGGAGCCACCGGGGAGCTGTTTTTT
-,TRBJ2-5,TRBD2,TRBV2,CASSGKAGARYQETQYF,TGTGCCAGCAGTGGTAAAGCGGGGGCTCGATACCAAGAGACCCAGTACTTC
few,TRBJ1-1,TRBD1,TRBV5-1,CASSLAQGHRGAEAFF,TGCGCCAGCAGCTTGGCTCAGGGTCACAGGGGAGCTGAAGCTTTCTTT
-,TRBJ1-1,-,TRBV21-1,CASSHIRGWGGTEAFF,TGTGCCAGCAGCCATATCCGGGGGTGGGGAGGAACTGAAGCTTTCTTT
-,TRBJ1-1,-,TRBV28,CASSLSVVKGAEAFF,TGTGCCAGCAGTTTAAGTGTGGTTAAAGGGGCTGAAGCTTTCTTT
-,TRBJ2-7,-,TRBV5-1,CASSLTVGPYEQYF,TGCGCCAGCAGCTTAACGGTGGGCCCCTACGAGCAGTACTTC
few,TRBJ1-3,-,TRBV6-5,CASTRGPYSGNTIYF,TGTGCCAGCACCAGGGGACCCTACTCTGGAAACACCATATATTTT
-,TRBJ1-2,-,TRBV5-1,CASSPNAQQAIYGYTF,TGCGCCAGCAGCCCCAATGCCCAGCAGGCCATCTATGGCTACACCTTC
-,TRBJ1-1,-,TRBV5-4,CASSLQGSTEAFF,TGTGCCAGCAGTTTACAGGGATCCACTGAAGCTTTCTTT
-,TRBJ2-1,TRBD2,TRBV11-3,CASSPLGGGAGNEQFF,TGTGCCAGCAGCCCTCTCGGCGGGGGGGCTGGAAATGAGCAGTTCTTC
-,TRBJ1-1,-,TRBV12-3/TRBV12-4,CASSRQPSAFF,TGTGCCAGCAGTAGACAGCCATCGGCTTTCTTT
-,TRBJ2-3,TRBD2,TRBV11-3,CASSSQASGGAGDTQYF,TGTGCCAGCAGCTCCCAGGCTAGCGGGGGGGCCGGTGATACGCAGTATTTT
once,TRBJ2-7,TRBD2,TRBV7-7,CASSLGPAGPAYEQYF,TGTGCCAGCAGCTTAGGTCCAGCGGGGCCTGCCTACGAGCAGTACTTC
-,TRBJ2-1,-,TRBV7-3,CASSLAEFGNEQFF,TGTGCCAGCAGCTTAGCGGAGTTTGGGAATGAGCAGTTCTTC
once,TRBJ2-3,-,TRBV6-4,CASSDSWGGNTDTQYF,TGTGCCAGCAGTGACTCTTGGGGAGGTAACACAGATACGCAGTATTTT
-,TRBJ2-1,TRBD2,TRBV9,CASSVADTTSGAYNEQFF,TGTGCCAGCAGCGTAGCCGACACGACTAGCGGGGCCTACAATGAGCAGTTCTTC
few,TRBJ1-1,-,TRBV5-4,CASSLEGGNTEAFF,TGTGCCAGCAGCTTGGAAGGGGGGAACACTGAAGCTTTCTTT
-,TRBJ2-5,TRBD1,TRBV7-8,CASSWGTVQETQYF,TGTGCCAGCAGCTGGGGGACAGTCCAAGAGACCCAGTACTTC
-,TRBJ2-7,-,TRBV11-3,CASSPEVSYEQYF,TGTGCCAGCAGCCCAGAGGTTTCCTACGAGCAGTACTTC
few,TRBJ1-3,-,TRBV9,CASSSSGAGNTIYF,TGTGCCAGTTCGTCCTCCGGGGCTGGAAACACCATATATTTT
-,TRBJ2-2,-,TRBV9,CASSVGQRPNTGELFF,TGTGCCAGCAGCGTAGGCCAGCGACCGAACACCGGGGAGCTGTTTTTT
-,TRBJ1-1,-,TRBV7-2,CASSFAAGIDTEAFF,TGTGCCAGCAGCTTCGCGGCAGGGATAGACACTGAAGCTTTCTTT
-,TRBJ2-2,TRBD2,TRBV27,CARGKDAGTSVGELFF,TGTGCCAGGGGGAAAGACGCCGGGACTAGCGTCGGGGAGCTGTTTTTT
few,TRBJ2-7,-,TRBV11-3,CASSLQGRYEQYF,TGTGCCAGCAGCTTACAAGGGAGATACGAGCAGTACTTC
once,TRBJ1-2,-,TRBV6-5,CASRRSGVNYGYTF,TGTGCCAGCAGGAGGTCCGGGGTTAACTATGGCTACACCTTC
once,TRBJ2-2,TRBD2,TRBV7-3,CASSPQRGDTGELFF,TGTGCCAGCAGCCCCCAGCGGGGAGACACCGGGGAGCTGTTTTTT
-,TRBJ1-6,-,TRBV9,CASSVDSHNSPLHF,TGTGCCAGCAGCGTAGACAGCCATAATTCACCCCTCCACTTT
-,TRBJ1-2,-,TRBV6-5,CASSQPGYNYGYTF,TGTGCCAGCAGTCAACCGGGATATAACTATGGCTACACCTTC
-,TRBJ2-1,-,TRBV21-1,CASSTGLAQDNEQFF,TGTGCCAGCAGCACGGGACTAGCTCAGGACAATGAGCAGTTCTTC
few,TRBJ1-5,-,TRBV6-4,CASRDGGPRQPQHF,TGTGCCAGCAGGGATGGGGGCCCTAGACAGCCCCAGCATTTT
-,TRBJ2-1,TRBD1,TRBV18,CASSLLGLGLVQGNEQFF,TGTGCCAGCTCACTCCTAGGACTGGGGTTAGTACAGGGGAATGAGCAGTTCTTC
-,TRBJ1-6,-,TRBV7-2,CASSLFGRQALSPLHF,TGTGCCAGCAGCTTGTTTGGCAGGCAGGCCCTATCACCCCTCCACTTT
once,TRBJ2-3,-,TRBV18,CASSLDLSTDTQYF,TGTGCCAGCTCACTAGACTTAAGCACAGATACGCAGTATTTT